The next 15 T cell receptor beta chains were all read from a single sample in a study of cytomegalovirus exposure and HLA in healthy donors. With 60 Vbeta and 13 Jbeta primers, the PCR was carried out. Generated by immunoSEQ multiplex PCR, the TCRdb table keeps only in-frame clones and is missing some. The top ten clones hold more than 0.5% of a sample with under 200,000 clones, about 80% of them seen once. Sample: PBMCs. The receptors here all came from a woman aged 45 to 65 in good health and CMV-seronegative.

This clone was seen only a few times. This rearrangement joins TRBV18 to TRBJ2-7, with D possibly matching TRBD2 (5 bases). V lost 6 bases and J 2 bases, leaving 20 bases between the germline ends. The CDR3 is 16 amino acids. Germline CDR1 reads KGHSH; CDR2 reads LQKENI. The CDR3 loop reads CASSPAQVLRAYEQYF. The CDR3, as DNA: TGTGCCAGCTCCCCAGCCCAGGTACTGAGGGCCTACGAGCAGTACTTC.

The chain links TRBV7-2 to TRBJ1-5, with a weak D call TRBD1 (6 bases). The ends were cut back, 5 bases at V and 4 bases at J, with 9 bases in the middle. Germline CDR1 reads SGHTA; CDR2 reads FQGNSA. There are 13 residues in the CDR3. The CDR3 protein is CASSKQGNQPQHF. For the CDR3, the DNA is TGTGCCAGCAGCAAACAGGGTAATCAGCCCCAGCATTTT. Looking up the rest from reference TRBV7-2 and TRBJ1-5 gives the full variable domain: GAGVSQSPSNKVTEKGKDVELRCDPISGHTALYWYRQSLGQGLEFLIYFQGNSAPDKSGLPSDRFSAERTGGSVSTLTIQRTQQEDSAVYLCASSKQGNQPQHFGDGTRLSIL.

V usage is TRBV5-6 and J usage is TRBJ2-7; TRBD2 agrees at 11 bases. The V gene end was trimmed by 6 bases and the J gene end by 3 bases; junction bases not matched to a gene: 8. Germline V CDR1 and CDR2: SGHDT, YYEEEE. This CDR3 comprises 15 residues. The CDR3 loop is CASNLAGGPFYEQYF. In DNA form, the CDR3 reads TGTGCCAGCAATTTAGCGGGAGGGCCCTTCTACGAGCAGTACTTC.

This clone has only a few counts. The rearrangement links TRBV5-1 to TRBJ1-1; D perhaps matches TRBD1 (6 bases). V was cut by 2 bases and J by 6 bases, with 11 bases left in between. The length of the CDR3 is 13 residues. Germline V gene sequence: CDR1 SGHRS, CDR2 YFSETQ. Here the CDR3 DNA reads TGCGCCAGCAGCTTTCAGGGGAGCGCTGAAGCTTTCTTT. Its translation is CASSFQGSAEAFF.

The chain is built from TRBV18 and TRBJ1-3; D is possibly TRBD1 (6 bases). The V and J ends lost 6 bases and 0 bases respectively, with 15 bases between them. Per the germline V gene, CDR1 is KGHSH and CDR2 is LQKENI. The CDR3 sequence is 16 residues long. CDR3 loop: CASSWRQASSGNTIYF. The CDR3 DNA reads as TGTGCCAGCTCGTGGCGACAGGCGAGCTCTGGAAACACCATATATTTT.

V usage is TRBV10-1 and J usage is TRBJ2-5; the match to TRBD1 covers 7 bases. This CDR3 has 16 amino acids. The junction had 12 bases not matched to a gene; V was cut back by 6 bases and J by 2 bases. Germline loops: CDR1 WNHNN, CDR2 SYGVQD (reference sequence). The CDR3 loop is CASSLGSGTAQETQYF. The DNA for the CDR3 is TGCGCCAGCAGCCTCGGATCCGGGACAGCACAAGAGACCCAGTACTTC.

This rearrangement joins TRBV7-6 to TRBJ2-7; TRBD1 matches at 7 bases. V lost 5 bases, J lost 3 bases, and 7 bases stayed unmatched. The CDR3 has 14 amino acids. Germline values: CDR1 SGHVS, CDR2 FNYEAQ. The CDR3 nucleotides are TGTGCCAGCAGCCCTAGGCCAGGGGGCTACGAGCAGTACTTC. This encodes CASSPRPGGYEQYF.

CDR3 nucleotides: TGTGCCAGCAGTCCCGGGATATACTATGGCTACACCTTC. Translated: CASSPGIYYGYTF. This chain joins TRBV28 and TRBJ1-2, with unresolved D. The CDR3 is made up of 13 amino acids. Germline CDR1 is MDHEN and CDR2 is SYDVKM. V was trimmed by 5 bases and J by 3 bases, leaving 10 bases between them.

This rearrangement joins TRBV5-1 to TRBJ2-5; 7 positions agree with TRBD1. This CDR3 has 14 amino acids. After removal of 1 base from V and 5 bases from J, the junction contained 5 bases not matched to a gene. CDR1 SGHRS and CDR2 YFSETQ come from the germline V gene. CDR3 nucleotide sequence: TGCGCCAGCAGCTTGTCGGGCAGGGGGGAGACCCAGTACTTC. This gives the protein CASSLSGRGETQYF.

This chain links TRBV7-8 with TRBJ2-7; D unresolved. V lost 2 bases and J lost 2, with 13 bases in between. The germline gives CDR1 SGHVS, CDR2 FQNEAQ. The CDR3 runs to 15 residues. DNA of the CDR3: TGTGCCAGCAGCTTATCCGGAGCCTCGGCCTACGAGCAGTACTTC. The encoded protein is CASSLSGASAYEQYF.

The chain recombines TRBV28 with TRBJ1-1, with D possibly matching TRBD1 (5 bases). Trimming took 8 bases from V and 3 from J, leaving 19 bases between them. The CDR3 runs to 15 residues. The germline gives CDR1 MDHEN, CDR2 SYDVKM. The CDR3 reads CASFKQGYGYTEAFF. DNA of the CDR3: TGTGCCAGCTTTAAGCAGGGTTATGGGTACACTGAAGCTTTCTTT.

The V and J genes are TRBV6-6 and TRBJ2-7, with a weak D call TRBD2 (6 bases). The CDR3 is 14 amino acids. V gave up 6 bases and J gave up 2 bases, with 14 bases separating them. Germline CDR1 MNHNY, CDR2 SVGAGI (reference sequence). The CDR3 spells CASRAGTVTYEQYF. DNA for the CDR3: TGTGCCAGCAGGGCCGGGACTGTAACCTACGAGCAGTACTTC.

The gene calls are TRBV5-6 and TRBJ2-5; D is possibly TRBD1 (6 bases). The V gene lost 4 bases and the J gene lost 8 bases, with 18 bases spanning the gap. The CDR3 is 14 residues long. Germline lookup yields CDR1 SGHDT and CDR2 YYEEEE. The DNA of the CDR3 is TGTGCCAGCAGCCCGACAGGTACCGGGGCTACCCAGTACTTC. This translates into CASSPTGTGATQYF.

This clone was seen just once. V and J are TRBV5-1 and TRBJ2-2, with D possibly matching TRBD1 (5 bases). Per germline, CDR1 SGHRS and CDR2 YFSETQ. Trimming removed 0 bases from V and 4 bases from J, with 10 bases in between. The CDR3 runs 15 residues. DNA of the CDR3: TGCGCCAGCAGCTTGGTTCAGGGCGGCACCGGGGAGCTGTTTTTT. Residues: CASSLVQGGTGELFF.

This clone was picked up a small number of times. The rearrangement uses TRBV4-1 and TRBJ2-2; D unclear. The V gene lost 0 bases and the J gene lost 3 bases, with 5 bases spanning the gap. From germline, CDR1 is MGHRA and CDR2 YSYEKL. The CDR3 runs to 14 residues. CDR3 bases: TGCGCCAGCAGCCAAGACAGTTACACCGGGGAGCTGTTTTTT. Translating it yields CASSQDSYTGELFF.